The clone carrying this TCR beta chain has at least ten counts. These data originate in a study of regulatory T cells in long-lasting Graves disease. Study overall: Persistent cases took antithyroid drugs over 5 years and stayed TSH receptor antibody positive.

In building TCR beta libraries, iRepertoire HTBI primers were used together with Arm-PCR of CDR3 regions. TCRdb redid the calling of the multiplex PCR reads with MiXCR, one entry per CDR3 protein. This sample has 400,000 to 500,000 distinct CDR3 sequences; roughly a fifth occur once, and the top ten carry around an eighth. Indicated time point: persistent/refractory GD, antithyroid drugs over 5 years with positive TRAb. Scientists built the TCR library using RNA that was extracted from PBMCs. Trimming cost V 3 bases and J 8 bases, with 16 bases left between them. The CDR3 sequence is 15 residues long. Germline lookup yields CDR1 MDHEN and CDR2 SYDVKM.

The chain recombines TRBV28 with TRBJ1-4; TRBD1 might be the D (6 bases). This material consisted of peripheral blood mononuclear cells (PBMCs), taken when the disease was refractory, from a patient treated with antithyroid drugs. The source is a female donor with Graves disease. CDR3 DNA sequence: TGTGCCAGCAGTTTGGAGCGGGGGGCAGGGGAAAAACTGTTTTTT. Protein: CASSLERGAGEKLFF. Using reference TRBV28 and TRBJ1-4 for the parts outside the CDR3, the full variable domain is DVKVTQSSRYLVKRTGEKVFLECVQDMDHENMFWYRQDPGLGLRLIYFSYDVKMKEKGDIPEGYSVSREKKERFSLILESASTNQTSMYLCASSLERGAGEKLFFGSGTQLSVL.